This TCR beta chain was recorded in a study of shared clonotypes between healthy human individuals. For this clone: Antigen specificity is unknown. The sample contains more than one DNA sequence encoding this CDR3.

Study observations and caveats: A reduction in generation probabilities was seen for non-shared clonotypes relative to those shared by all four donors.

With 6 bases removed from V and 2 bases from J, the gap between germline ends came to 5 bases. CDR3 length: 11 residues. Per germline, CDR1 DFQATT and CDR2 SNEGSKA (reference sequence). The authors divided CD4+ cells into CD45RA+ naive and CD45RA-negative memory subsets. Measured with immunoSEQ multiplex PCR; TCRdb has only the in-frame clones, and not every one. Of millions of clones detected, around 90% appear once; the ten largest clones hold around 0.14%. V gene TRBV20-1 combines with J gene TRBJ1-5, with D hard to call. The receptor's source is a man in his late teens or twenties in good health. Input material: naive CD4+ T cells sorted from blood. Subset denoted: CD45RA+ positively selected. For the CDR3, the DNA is TGCAGTGCCGCAGGCAATCAGCCCCAGCATTTT. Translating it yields CSAAGNQPQHF.